This T cell receptor (beta chain) was sequenced for a study of blood T cell repertoires in COVID-19. Study-wide context: Some COVID-19 samples were acute and others convalescent; all came from the United States, Italy and Spain.

Methods used by the authors: How many nucleated cells were present was estimated from reference gene primer amplification. TCRdb's table, derived via immunoSEQ multiplex PCR, lists solely in-frame clones and lacks some. The V and J calls and clone size were taken over from that table, and D and trimming were inferred from the DNA. Of 150,000 or so clones listed, about 80% are singletons. Germline V lookup: CDR1 SGHKS, CDR2 YYEKEE (reference sequence). V was clipped by 4 bases and J by 5 bases, with 22 bases between them. This CDR3 has 17 residues. Patients in Seattle were enrolled during active infection, then followed longitudinally.

This sequence was found in a woman between 40 and 50 years old with COVID-19, enrolled during active disease. The chain uses TRBV5-5 and TRBJ1-3; a weak D match, TRBD1 (5 bases). The sample was peripheral blood. The CDR3 DNA follows: TGTGCCAGCAGCCCAATCTTCATCAGGGAGGTTCGAAACACCATATATTTT. This encodes CASSPIFIREVRNTIYF.